This T cell receptor beta chain derives from a study of siplizumab effects on memory and regulatory T cells. The method was immunoSEQ multiplex PCR; TCRdb's version includes in-frame clones alone and lacks a portion of them. The sample lists approximately 94,000 clones; approximately 94% were seen once. Material: non-Treg CD4+ T cells sorted from blood. The receptor's source is a human donor in good health.

The CDR3 bases are TGCGCCAGCAGTGATGGGGGACTTGAAGTTTACAATGAGCAGTTCTTC. Protein: CASSDGGLEVYNEQFF. The rearrangement joins TRBV10-1 to TRBJ2-1, with a weak D call TRBD2 (6 bases). Germline CDR1 and CDR2: WNHNN and SYGVQD (reference sequence). The CDR3 consists of 16 residues. V was clipped by 3 bases and J by 4 bases, with 16 bases between them.